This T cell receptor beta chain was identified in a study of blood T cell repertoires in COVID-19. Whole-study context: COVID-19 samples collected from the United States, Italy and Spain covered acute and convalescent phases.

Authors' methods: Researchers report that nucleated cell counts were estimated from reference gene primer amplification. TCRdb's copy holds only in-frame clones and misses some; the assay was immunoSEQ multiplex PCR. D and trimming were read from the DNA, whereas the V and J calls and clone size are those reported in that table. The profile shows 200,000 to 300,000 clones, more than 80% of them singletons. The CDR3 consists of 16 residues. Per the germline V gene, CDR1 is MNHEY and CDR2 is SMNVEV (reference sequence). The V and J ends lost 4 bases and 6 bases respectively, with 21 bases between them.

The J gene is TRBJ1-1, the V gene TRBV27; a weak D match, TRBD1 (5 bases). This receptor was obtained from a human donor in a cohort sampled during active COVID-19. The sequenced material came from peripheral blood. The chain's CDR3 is CASSWGNGGVSAEAFF. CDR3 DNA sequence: TGTGCCAGCAGTTGGGGGAATGGCGGGGTATCGGCTGAAGCTTTCTTT.